This T cell receptor beta chain emerged from a study of T cells expressing NK-cell markers. The wider study: Each TCR beta repertoire originated in sorted T cells that were CD3+CD56+NKG2C+, CD3+CD56+NKG2C- or CD3+CD56-NKG2C+.

Comments on this clonotype: What it binds is not known.

The CDR3 loop spans 15 amino acids. Germline CDR1 and CDR2: SGHRS and YFSETQ. Libraries used 5'RACE template switching adding universal primer site and UMIs. TCRdb reprocessed the 5' RACE reads, with one entry per CDR3 protein and no DNA. The sample's table shows roughly 390,000 distinct CDR3 sequences. General study findings and limits: The leading position in the CD3+CD56-NKG2C+ fraction of several donors also went to these clonotypes.

This receptor was obtained from a man between 18 and 69 years old in good health. Specimen: blood T cells: a sorted CD56 or NKG2C T cell subset, CD4+ or CD8+ T cells, or bulk PBMC T cells (not recorded which). V gene TRBV5-1 combines with J gene TRBJ2-1; TCRdb outputs TRBD2, but without DNA this stays unchecked. The CDR3 sequence: CASSRLGDELNEQFF.